This passage covers 9 T cell receptor beta chains from one sample sequenced in a study of blood T cells in healthy people across ages. A second about 6 to 11 cycle PCR used barcoded and J-beta primers. In TCRdb, the 5' RACE reads were re-called with MiXCR into one record per CDR3 protein. The table lists roughly 1,000,000 distinct CDR3 sequences, about 23% of them singletons, with 0.65% to 0.95% in the top ten. The sample was also linked to a second study, of T cells of mothers and their children.

The specimen was blood. The receptor set was obtained from a girl under 10 years old in good health.

This clonotype showed up just a few times. This sequence joins TRBV12-3 or TRBV12-4 and TRBJ2-5; D not certain. CDR3 length: 15 amino acids. Trimming pared 2 bases from V and 2 bases from J, leaving 12 bases between. CDR3 in amino acids: CASSLLAGPQETQYF. The DNA for the CDR3 is TGTGCCAGCAGTTTACTGGCAGGCCCGCAAGAGACCCAGTACTTC.

V is TRBV20-1 and J is TRBJ1-1, with D uncertain. The CDR3 runs 11 residues. Germline V gives CDR1 DFQATT, CDR2 SNEGSKA (reference sequence). Trimming removed 6 bases from V and 8 bases from J, with 13 bases in between. The CDR3 is CSARPSYEAFF. CDR3 coding DNA: TGCAGTGCCCGCCCCTCGTACGAAGCTTTCTTT.

V and J are TRBV11-2 and TRBJ2-1, with 12 bases identical to TRBD2. The V gene end was trimmed by 1 base and the J gene end by 8 bases; junction bases not matched to a gene: 3. The CDR3 totals 15 residues. Germline values: CDR1 SGHAT, CDR2 FQNNGV. Here the CDR3 reads CASSLGLAGVDEQFF. DNA of the CDR3: TGTGCCAGCAGCTTAGGACTAGCGGGAGTTGATGAGCAGTTCTTC.

The rearrangement joins TRBV20-1 to TRBJ1-2; 8 positions match TRBD1. Germline lookup yields CDR1 DFQATT and CDR2 SNEGSKA (reference sequence). The J segment lost 8 bases and the V segment lost 2 bases, leaving 10 bases of the junction unmatched. This CDR3 region has 14 residues. The CDR3 is CSARSLDRAYGYTF. The CDR3 bases are TGCAGTGCTAGATCCCTGGACAGGGCCTACGGCTACACCTTC.

This clonotype was picked up a small number of times. The CDR3 is CASSLGLAGGSADTQYF. The CDR3 DNA sequence: TGTGCCAGCAGCTTAGGACTAGCGGGAGGCTCGGCAGATACGCAGTATTTT. The chain uses TRBV7-2 and TRBJ2-3; the match to TRBD2 covers 13 bases. CDR1 and CDR2 from the germline V gene are SGHTA and FQGNSA. Unmatched junction bases numbered 5, after V lost 1 base and J lost 4 bases. The CDR3 has 17 amino acids.

This clonotype came up a few times. This chain uses TRBV29-1 with TRBJ2-1; D not certain. The V gene lost 0 bases and the J gene lost 12 bases, with 12 bases spanning the gap. CDR3 length: 12 residues. Germline-derived CDR1 and CDR2 are SQVTM and ANQGSEA. The CDR3 reads CSVEDLTWAQFF. The CDR3 DNA reads as TGCAGCGTTGAAGATCTGACTTGGGCGCAGTTCTTC.

A few counts support this clonotype. V and J are TRBV7-9 and TRBJ2-1, with D uncertain. V gave up 5 bases and J gave up 6 bases, with 17 bases separating them. The CDR3 is 15 residues long. CDR1 is SEHNR, CDR2 FQNEAQ, per germline (reference sequence). The CDR3 sequence: CASSTNPAVLNEQFF. CDR3 DNA sequence: TGTGCCAGCAGCACAAATCCTGCGGTTCTCAATGAGCAGTTCTTC.

The CDR3 DNA is TGTGCCAGCAGTTCGCCCGGACTATACGAGCAGTACTTC. Residues: CASSSPGLYEQYF. The chain recombines TRBV27 with TRBJ2-7; maybe TRBD2 (6 bases). Germline CDR1 MNHEY, CDR2 SMNVEV (reference sequence). V was clipped by 4 bases and J by 4 bases, with 11 bases between them. This CDR3 spans 13 amino acids.

The genes are TRBV18 and TRBJ2-1, with TRBD2 matching 7 bases. The germline gives CDR1 KGHSH, CDR2 LQKENI. The trim removed 2 bases at V and 9 bases at J, leaving 10 bases unmatched. The CDR3 runs to 15 residues. The CDR3: CASSPLGGSNAEQFF. The CDR3 nucleotides are TGTGCCAGCTCACCATTGGGCGGGAGCAATGCTGAGCAGTTCTTC.